This entry is about one TCR beta chain. This entry comes from a study of blood T cell repertoires in COVID-19. As processed by the authors: Reference gene primer amplification gave estimated nucleated cell counts. Data came from immunoSEQ multiplex PCR; TCRdb stores just in-frame clones and leaves some out. That table is the source of V, J and clone size, and D and trimming were worked out from the DNA. The sample lists some 200,000 clones; 70% to 85% were seen once. The study recruited people aged about 18 to 90 years across approximately 24 US areas. Donors of Cohort 3 who recovered were those that had two negative PCRs, clearance, or symptom resolution. This CDR3 contains 13 residues. V was pared by 6 bases and J by 3 bases, with 12 bases between.

The sequencing input was PBMCs or T cells enriched from blood (not recorded which). The rearrangement links TRBV12-3 or TRBV12-4 to TRBJ2-7, with D possibly TRBD2 on 6 matching bases. The source of this sequence is a woman aged 50 to 60 who had recovered from COVID-19. The CDR3 sequence is CASSRGLNYEQYF. In DNA, the CDR3 is TGTGCCAGCAGCCGCGGACTAAACTACGAGCAGTACTTC.